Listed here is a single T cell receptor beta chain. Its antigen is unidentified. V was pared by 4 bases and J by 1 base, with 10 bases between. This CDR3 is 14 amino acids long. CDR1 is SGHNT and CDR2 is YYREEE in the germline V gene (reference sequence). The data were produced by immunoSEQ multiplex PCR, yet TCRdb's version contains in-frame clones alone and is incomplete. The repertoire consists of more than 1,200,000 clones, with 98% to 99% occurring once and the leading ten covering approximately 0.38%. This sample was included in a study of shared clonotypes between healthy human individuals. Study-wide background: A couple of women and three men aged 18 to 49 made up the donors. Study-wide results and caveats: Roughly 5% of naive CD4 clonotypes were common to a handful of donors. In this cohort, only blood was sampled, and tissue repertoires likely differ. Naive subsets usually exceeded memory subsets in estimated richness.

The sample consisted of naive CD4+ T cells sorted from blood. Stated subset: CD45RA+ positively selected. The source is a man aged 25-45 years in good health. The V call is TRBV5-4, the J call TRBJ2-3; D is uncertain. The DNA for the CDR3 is TGTGCCAGCAGCGATGGGGTCGGCACAGATACGCAGTATTTT. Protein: CASSDGVGTDTQYF. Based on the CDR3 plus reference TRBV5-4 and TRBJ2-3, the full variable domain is ETGVTQSPTHLIKTRGQQVTLRCSSQSGHNTVSWYQQALGQGPQFIFQYYREEENGRGNFPPRFSGLQFPNYSSELNVNALELDDSALYLCASSDGVGTDTQYFGPGTRLTVL.